This entry is about one TCR beta chain. Original analysis: Scientists estimated how many nucleated cells there were by amplifying reference gene primers. The assay was immunoSEQ multiplex PCR, and TCRdb's table has in-frame clones only and misses some. V, J and clone size reflect that table, while D and trimming were determined from the DNA. This sample has roughly 380,000 clones, with around 84% found just once. Trimming pared 3 bases from V and 3 bases from J, leaving 26 bases between. Germline lookup yields CDR1 MNHEY and CDR2 SMNVEV (reference sequence). The CDR3 length is 19 residues. The sample comes from a study of blood T cell repertoires in COVID-19. Whole-study context: Researchers got acute and convalescent COVID-19 samples from the United States, Italy and Spain. PBMCs, B-cell-depleted T cells, or T cells provided the cDNA or gDNA that made up the material.

This sequence originates from a human donor with acute or convalescent COVID-19. The donor label of this sample is uncertain. J is TRBJ1-2 and V is TRBV27, with D hard to call. The specimen was peripheral blood. The CDR3 DNA follows: TGTGCCAGCAGTTTGGTAGAGGGATCACCCAGTGCGAGAGACTATGGCTACACCTTC. This gives the protein CASSLVEGSPSARDYGYTF.